The 11 T cell receptor beta chains reported below all come from one sample, sequenced in a study of T cells expressing NK-cell markers. TCRdb re-called the 5' RACE reads; every CDR3 protein appears as one record, without DNA. Here the sample table reports about 21,000 distinct CDR3 sequences. The source material was blood T cells: a sorted CD56 or NKG2C T cell subset, CD4+ or CD8+ T cells, or bulk PBMC T cells (not recorded which). The receptors stem from a man between 18 and 69 years old in good health.

The chain links TRBV27 to TRBJ2-1; the D call from TCRdb, TRBD2, cannot be confirmed without DNA. Germline CDR1 MNHEY, CDR2 SMNVEV (reference sequence). This CDR3 spans 13 amino acids. The CDR3 loop is CASSFPGGFEQFF.

The chain joins TRBV10-3 to TRBJ2-5; absent DNA, TCRdb's TRBD1 call cannot be checked. This CDR3 spans 14 amino acids. Per germline, CDR1 ENHRY and CDR2 SYGVKD. CDR3 region: CAISDGSRGETQYF.

This chain joins TRBV4-2 and TRBJ1-3; TCRdb's assignment of TRBD1 cannot be checked, as there is no DNA. The CDR3 covers 16 residues. The germline V gene has CDR1 LGHNA and CDR2 YNFKEQ. CDR3 sequence reads: CASSQRWTGAGNTIYF.

The genes are TRBV5-1 and TRBJ2-4; absent DNA, TCRdb's TRBD1 call cannot be checked. Germline values: CDR1 SGHRS, CDR2 YFSETQ. CDR3 length: 21 residues. CDR3: CASSFDPLGQGPFLAKNIQYF.

The chain couples TRBV25-1 to TRBJ1-1; the D call from TCRdb, TRBD1, cannot be confirmed without DNA. Germline CDR1 is MGHDK and CDR2 is SYGVNS. This CDR3 contains 15 residues. This chain's CDR3 is CASSPRTGRDTEAFF.

This chain links TRBV20-1 with TRBJ2-1; no DNA is available, so the TRBD2 call from TCRdb remains unchecked. CDR3 size: 15 residues. CDR1 is DFQATT and CDR2 is SNEGSKA in the germline V gene (reference sequence). The CDR3 is CSASRLAGGLDEQFF.

V gene TRBV2 combines with J gene TRBJ2-3; TCRdb outputs TRBD2, but without DNA this stays unchecked. The germline gives CDR1 SNHLY, CDR2 FYNNEI. The CDR3 contains 17 residues. CDR3: CASSELAGGSGTDTQYF.

This clonotype is deemed medium-sized by its frequency. The CDR3: CSARSDRDYEQYF. This sequence joins TRBV20-1 and TRBJ2-7; without DNA, the TCRdb call of TRBD1 cannot be checked. The CDR3 loop spans 13 amino acids. Per germline, CDR1 DFQATT and CDR2 SNEGSKA (reference sequence).

This sequence joins TRBV2 and TRBJ2-2; TCRdb selects TRBD1, and the lack of DNA leaves this call unchecked. Germline V gene sequence: CDR1 SNHLY, CDR2 FYNNEI. The CDR3 covers 15 residues. The CDR3: CASSEGPTNTGELFF.

The chain joins TRBV6-2 or TRBV6-3 to TRBJ1-5; no DNA is available, so the TRBD1 call from TCRdb remains unchecked. Germline V gene data show CDR1 as MNHEY and CDR2 as SVGEGT. This CDR3 contains 17 residues. CDR3 sequence reads: CASSSSRHLRGNQPQHF.

V usage is TRBV12-3 or TRBV12-4 and J usage is TRBJ2-6; TCRdb outputs TRBD1, but without DNA this stays unchecked. There are 17 residues in the CDR3. This CDR3 is CASRSGQGLSGANVLTF.